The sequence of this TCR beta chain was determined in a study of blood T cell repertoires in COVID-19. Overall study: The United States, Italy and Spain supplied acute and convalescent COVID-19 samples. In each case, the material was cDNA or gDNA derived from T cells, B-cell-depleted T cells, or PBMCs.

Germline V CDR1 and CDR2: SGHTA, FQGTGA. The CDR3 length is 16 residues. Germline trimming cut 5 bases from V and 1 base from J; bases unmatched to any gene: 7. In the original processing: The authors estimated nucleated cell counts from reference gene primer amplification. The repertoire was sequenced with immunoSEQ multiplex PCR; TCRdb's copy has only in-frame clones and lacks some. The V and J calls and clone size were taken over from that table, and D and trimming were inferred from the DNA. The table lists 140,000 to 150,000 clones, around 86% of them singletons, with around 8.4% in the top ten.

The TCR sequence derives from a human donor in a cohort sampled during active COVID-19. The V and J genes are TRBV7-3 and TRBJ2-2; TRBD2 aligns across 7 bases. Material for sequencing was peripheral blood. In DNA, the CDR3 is TGTGCCAGCAGCCCCCGACTAGCAGAGAACACCGGGGAGCTGTTTTTT. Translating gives CASSPRLAENTGELFF.